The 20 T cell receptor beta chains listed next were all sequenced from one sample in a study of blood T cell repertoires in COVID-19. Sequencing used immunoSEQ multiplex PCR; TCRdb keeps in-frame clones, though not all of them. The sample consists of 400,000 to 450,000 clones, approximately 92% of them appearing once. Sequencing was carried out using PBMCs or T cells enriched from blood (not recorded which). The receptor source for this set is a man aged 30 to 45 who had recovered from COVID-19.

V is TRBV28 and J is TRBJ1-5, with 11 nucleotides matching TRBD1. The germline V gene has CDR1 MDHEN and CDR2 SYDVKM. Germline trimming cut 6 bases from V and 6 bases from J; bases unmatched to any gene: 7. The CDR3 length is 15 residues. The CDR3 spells CASSSSGTGGQPQHF. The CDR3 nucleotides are TGTGCCAGCAGCTCATCCGGGACAGGGGGTCAGCCCCAGCATTTT.

The DNA for the CDR3 is TGTGCCAGCAGCTTAGGGGACAGGGTTCATGGCTACACCTTC. It encodes CASSLGDRVHGYTF. J is TRBJ1-2 and V is TRBV7-2; TRBD1 matches at 9 bases. Germline CDR1 is SGHTA and CDR2 is FQGNSA. V was pared by 1 base and J by 6 bases, with 3 bases of the junction left unmatched. The CDR3 is 14 amino acids.

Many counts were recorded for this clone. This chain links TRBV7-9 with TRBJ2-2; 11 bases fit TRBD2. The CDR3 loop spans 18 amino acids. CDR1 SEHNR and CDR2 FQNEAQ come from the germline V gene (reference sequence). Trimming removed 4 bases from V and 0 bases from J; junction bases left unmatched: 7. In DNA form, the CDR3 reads TGTGCCAGCAGCTATGGACTAGCGGGTTTCGCGAACACCGGGGAGCTGTTTTTT. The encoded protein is CASSYGLAGFANTGELFF.

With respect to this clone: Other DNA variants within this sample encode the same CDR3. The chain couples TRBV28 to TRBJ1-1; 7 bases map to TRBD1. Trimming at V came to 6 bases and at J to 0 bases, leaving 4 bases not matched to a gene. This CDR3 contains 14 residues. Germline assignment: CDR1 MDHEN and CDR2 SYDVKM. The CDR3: CASSLGQLNTEAFF. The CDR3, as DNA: TGTGCCAGCAGCTTGGGACAGCTGAACACTGAAGCTTTCTTT.

CDR3 region: CASSQTGTSGPYNEQFF. The CDR3 nucleotides are TGCGCCAGCAGCCAAACCGGGACTAGCGGACCCTACAATGAGCAGTTCTTC. J is TRBJ2-1 and V is TRBV4-1, with 11 bases matching TRBD2. The ends lost 2 bases at V and 2 bases at J; junction bases unmatched: 5. Germline CDR1 reads MGHRA; CDR2 reads YSYEKL. CDR3 size: 17 residues.

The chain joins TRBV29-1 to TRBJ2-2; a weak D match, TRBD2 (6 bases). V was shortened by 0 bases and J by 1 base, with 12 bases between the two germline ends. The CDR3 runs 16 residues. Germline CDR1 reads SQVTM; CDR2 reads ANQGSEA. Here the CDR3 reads CSVEDWGSGNTGELFF. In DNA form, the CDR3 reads TGCAGCGTTGAAGATTGGGGTAGCGGGAACACCGGGGAGCTGTTTTTT.

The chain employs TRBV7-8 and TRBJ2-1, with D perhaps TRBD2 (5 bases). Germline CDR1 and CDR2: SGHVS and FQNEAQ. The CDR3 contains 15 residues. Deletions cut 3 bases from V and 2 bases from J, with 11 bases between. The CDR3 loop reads CASSLSPGTYNEQFF. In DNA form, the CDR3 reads TGTGCCAGCAGCTTGAGTCCCGGGACCTACAATGAGCAGTTCTTC.

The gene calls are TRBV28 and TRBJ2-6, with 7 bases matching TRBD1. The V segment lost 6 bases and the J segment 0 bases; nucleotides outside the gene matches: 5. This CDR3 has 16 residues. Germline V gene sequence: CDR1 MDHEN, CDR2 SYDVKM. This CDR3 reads CASRWDSSSGANVLTF. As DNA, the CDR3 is TGTGCCAGCAGATGGGACAGTTCCTCTGGGGCCAACGTCCTGACTTTC. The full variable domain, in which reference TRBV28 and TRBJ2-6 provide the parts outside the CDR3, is DVKVTQSSRYLVKRTGEKVFLECVQDMDHENMFWYRQDPGLGLRLIYFSYDVKMKEKGDIPEGYSVSREKKERFSLILESASTNQTSMYLCASRWDSSSGANVLTFGAGSRLTVL.

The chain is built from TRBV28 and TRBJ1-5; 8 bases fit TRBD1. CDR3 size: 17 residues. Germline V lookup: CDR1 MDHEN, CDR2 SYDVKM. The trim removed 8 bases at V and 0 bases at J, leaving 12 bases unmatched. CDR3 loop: CASDGQGWPYSNQPQHF. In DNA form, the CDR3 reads TGTGCCAGCGACGGACAGGGTTGGCCTTATAGCAATCAGCCCCAGCATTTT.

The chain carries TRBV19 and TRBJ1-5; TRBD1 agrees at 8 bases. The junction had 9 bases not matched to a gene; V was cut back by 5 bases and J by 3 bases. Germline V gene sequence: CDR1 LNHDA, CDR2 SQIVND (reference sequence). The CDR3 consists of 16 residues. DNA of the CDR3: TGTGCCAGTAGTTGGACAGGGTTGGGCGACAATCAGCCCCAGCATTTT. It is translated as CASSWTGLGDNQPQHF.

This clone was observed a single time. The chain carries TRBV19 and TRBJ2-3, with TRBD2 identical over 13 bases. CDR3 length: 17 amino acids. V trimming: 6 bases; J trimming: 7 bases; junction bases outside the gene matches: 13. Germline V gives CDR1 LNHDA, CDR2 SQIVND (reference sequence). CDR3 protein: CASSPSLRTSGSYTQYF. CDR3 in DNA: TGTGCCAGTAGCCCATCTCTCAGGACTAGCGGGAGTTATACGCAGTATTTT.

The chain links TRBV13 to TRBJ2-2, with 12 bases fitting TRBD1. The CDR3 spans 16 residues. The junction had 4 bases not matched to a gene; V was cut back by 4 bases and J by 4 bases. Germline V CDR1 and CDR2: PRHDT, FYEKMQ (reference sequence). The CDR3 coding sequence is TGTGCCAGCAGCTCCGGGACAGGGGGCAGCACCGGGGAGCTGTTTTTT. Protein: CASSSGTGGSTGELFF.

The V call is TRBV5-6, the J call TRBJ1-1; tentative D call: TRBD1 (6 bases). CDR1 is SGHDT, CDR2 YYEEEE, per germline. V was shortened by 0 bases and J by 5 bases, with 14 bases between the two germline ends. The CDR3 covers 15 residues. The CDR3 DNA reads TGTGCCAGCAGCTTGGCCGGGGGCGGGGGAACTGAAGCTTTCTTT. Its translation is CASSLAGGGGTEAFF.

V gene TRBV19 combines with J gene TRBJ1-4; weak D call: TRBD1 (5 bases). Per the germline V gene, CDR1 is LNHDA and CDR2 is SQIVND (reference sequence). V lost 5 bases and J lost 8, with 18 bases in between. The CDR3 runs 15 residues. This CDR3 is CASSPRPGIREKLFF. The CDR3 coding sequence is TGTGCCAGTAGTCCCCGACCAGGGATTCGGGAAAAACTGTTTTTT. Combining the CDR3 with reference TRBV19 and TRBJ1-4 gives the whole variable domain DGGITQSPKYLFRKEGQNVTLSCEQNLNHDAMYWYRQDPGQGLRLIYYSQIVNDFQKGDIAEGYSVSREKKESFPLTVTSAQKNPTAFYLCASSPRPGIREKLFFGSGTQLSVL.

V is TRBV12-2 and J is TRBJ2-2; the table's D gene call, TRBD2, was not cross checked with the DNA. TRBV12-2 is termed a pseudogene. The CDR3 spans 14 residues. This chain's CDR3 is CAPLSGKHTGELFF. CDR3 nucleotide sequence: TGTGCACCTCTCAGCGGGAAGCACACCGGGGAGCTGTTTTTT.

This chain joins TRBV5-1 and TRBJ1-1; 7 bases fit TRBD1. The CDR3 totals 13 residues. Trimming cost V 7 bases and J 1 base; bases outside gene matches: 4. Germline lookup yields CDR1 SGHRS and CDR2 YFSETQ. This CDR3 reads CASGGDRNTEAFF. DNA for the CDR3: TGCGCCAGCGGAGGGGACAGGAACACTGAAGCTTTCTTT.

The CDR3 DNA sequence: TGTGCCAGCGGCCCCCAGGGGCCTAACTATGGCTACACCTTC. Translating gives CASGPQGPNYGYTF. The rearrangement links TRBV6-5 to TRBJ1-2; D is perhaps TRBD1 (6 bases). V lost 8 bases and J lost 0, with 13 bases in between. This CDR3 is 14 amino acids long. Per the germline V gene, CDR1 is MNHEY and CDR2 is SVGAGI.

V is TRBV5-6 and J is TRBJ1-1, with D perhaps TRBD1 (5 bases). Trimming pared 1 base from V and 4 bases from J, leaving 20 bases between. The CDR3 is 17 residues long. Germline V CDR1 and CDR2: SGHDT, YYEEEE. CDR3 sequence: CASSLRWRGGPSTEAFF. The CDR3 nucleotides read TGTGCCAGCAGCTTGCGATGGCGGGGCGGACCCAGCACTGAAGCTTTCTTT.

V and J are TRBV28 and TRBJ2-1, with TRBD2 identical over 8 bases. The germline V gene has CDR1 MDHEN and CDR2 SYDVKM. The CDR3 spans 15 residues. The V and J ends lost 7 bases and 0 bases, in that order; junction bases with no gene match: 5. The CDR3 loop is CASINSGSSYNEQFF. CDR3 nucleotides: TGTGCCAGCATTAACAGCGGGAGCTCCTACAATGAGCAGTTCTTC.

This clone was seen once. The CDR3 spells CASSELGGTEAFF. The CDR3 nucleotides read TGCGCCAGCAGCGAACTGGGGGGCACTGAAGCTTTCTTT. The V call is TRBV5-1, the J call TRBJ1-1, with a tentative D call TRBD1 (5 bases). The CDR3 totals 13 residues. Germline assignment: CDR1 SGHRS and CDR2 YFSETQ. Between the trimmed V and J ends, which lost 4 bases and 4 bases, there was a span of 11 bases.